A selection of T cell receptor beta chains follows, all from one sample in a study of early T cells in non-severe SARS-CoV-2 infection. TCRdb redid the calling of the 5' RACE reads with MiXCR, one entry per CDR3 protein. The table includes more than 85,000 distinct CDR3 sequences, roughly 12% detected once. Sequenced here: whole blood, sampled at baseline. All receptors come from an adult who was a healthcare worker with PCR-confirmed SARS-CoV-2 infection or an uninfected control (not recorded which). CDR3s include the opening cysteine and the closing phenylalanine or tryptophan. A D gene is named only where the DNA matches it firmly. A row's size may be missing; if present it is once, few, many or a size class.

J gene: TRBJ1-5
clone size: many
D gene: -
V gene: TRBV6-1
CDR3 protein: CASSESRPGPQHF
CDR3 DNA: TGTGCCAGCAGTGAATCCCGGCCGGGGCCCCAGCATTTT

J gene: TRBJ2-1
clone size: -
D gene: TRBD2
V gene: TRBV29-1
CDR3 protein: CSVSPHPSGIYNEQFF
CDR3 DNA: TGCAGCGTTAGTCCCCACCCTAGCGGGATCTACAATGAGCAGTTCTTC

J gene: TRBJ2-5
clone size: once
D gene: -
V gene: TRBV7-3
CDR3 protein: CASSPNRFYETQYF
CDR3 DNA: TGTGCCAGCAGCCCCAACAGGTTCTACGAGACCCAGTACTTC

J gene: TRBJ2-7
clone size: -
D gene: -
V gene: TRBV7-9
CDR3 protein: CASSIVGFEQYF
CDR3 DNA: TGTGCCAGCAGCATCGTTGGGTTCGAGCAGTACTTC

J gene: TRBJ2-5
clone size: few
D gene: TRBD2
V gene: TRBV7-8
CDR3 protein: CASSFTSGRFQETQYF
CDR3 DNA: TGTGCCAGCAGCTTCACTAGCGGGCGATTTCAAGAGACCCAGTACTTC

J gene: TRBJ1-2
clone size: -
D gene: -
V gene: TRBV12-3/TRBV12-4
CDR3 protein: CASSITGSGYTF
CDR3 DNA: TGTGCCAGCAGTATAACAGGGTCTGGCTACACCTTC

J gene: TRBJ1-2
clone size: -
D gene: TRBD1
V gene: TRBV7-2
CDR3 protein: CASSLLSDRANYGYTF
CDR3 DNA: TGTGCCAGCAGCCTGCTTTCCGACAGGGCCAACTATGGCTACACCTTC

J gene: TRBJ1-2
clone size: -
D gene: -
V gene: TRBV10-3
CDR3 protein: CAISGRAGNGYTF
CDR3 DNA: TGTGCCATCAGTGGGAGGGCAGGGAATGGCTACACCTTC

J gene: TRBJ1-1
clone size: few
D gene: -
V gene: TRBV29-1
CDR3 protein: CSVRRDTEAFF
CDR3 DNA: TGCAGCGTAAGGCGAGACACTGAAGCTTTCTTT

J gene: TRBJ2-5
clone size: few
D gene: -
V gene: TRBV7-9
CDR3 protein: CASSSFGGGRVDGETQYF
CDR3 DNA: TGTGCCAGCAGCTCATTTGGAGGGGGGCGCGTGGACGGAGAGACCCAGTACTTC

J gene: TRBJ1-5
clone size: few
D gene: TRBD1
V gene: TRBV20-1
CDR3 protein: CSARGPGTGSNQPQHF
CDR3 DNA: TGCAGTGCTAGAGGTCCCGGGACAGGGTCCAATCAGCCCCAGCATTTT

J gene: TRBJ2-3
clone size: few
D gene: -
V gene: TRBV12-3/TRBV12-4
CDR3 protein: CASSPSHTQYF
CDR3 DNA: TGTGCCAGCAGCCCGTCGCATACGCAGTATTTT

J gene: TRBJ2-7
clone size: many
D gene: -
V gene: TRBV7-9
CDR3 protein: CASSLLSGRNEQYF
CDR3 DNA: TGTGCCAGCAGCTTACTTTCAGGGAGGAACGAGCAGTACTTC

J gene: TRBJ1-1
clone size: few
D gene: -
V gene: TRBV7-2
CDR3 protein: CASSLTSGHILNTEAFF
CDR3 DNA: TGTGCCAGCAGCCTCACCTCCGGACATATTCTGAACACTGAAGCTTTCTTT

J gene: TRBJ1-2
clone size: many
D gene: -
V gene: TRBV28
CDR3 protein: CASSLFMDPGGYTF
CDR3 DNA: TGTGCCAGCAGTTTATTCATGGACCCTGGCGGCTACACCTTC

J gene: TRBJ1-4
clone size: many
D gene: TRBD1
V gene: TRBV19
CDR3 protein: CASSILRDSGEKLFF
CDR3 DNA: TGTGCCAGTAGTATCCTCCGGGACAGCGGCGAAAAACTGTTTTTT

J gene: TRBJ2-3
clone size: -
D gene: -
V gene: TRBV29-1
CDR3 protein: CSVKQARSTDTQYF
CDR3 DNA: TGCAGCGTTAAGCAGGCCCGTAGCACAGATACGCAGTATTTT

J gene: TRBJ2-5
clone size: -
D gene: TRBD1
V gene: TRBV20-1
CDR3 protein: CSARETGGQETQYF
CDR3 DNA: TGCAGTGCTAGAGAAACAGGGGGCCAAGAGACCCAGTACTTC

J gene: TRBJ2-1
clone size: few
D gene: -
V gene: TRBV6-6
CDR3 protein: CASSPTASIYNEQFF
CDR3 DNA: TGTGCCAGCAGTCCGACAGCTTCAATTTACAATGAGCAGTTCTTC

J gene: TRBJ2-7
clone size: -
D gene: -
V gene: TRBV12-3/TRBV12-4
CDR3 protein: CASSPSLAYEQYF
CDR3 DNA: TGTGCCAGCAGTCCCAGTTTGGCATACGAGCAGTACTTC

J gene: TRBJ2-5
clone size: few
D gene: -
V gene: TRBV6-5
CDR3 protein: CASMRPEAGRETQYF
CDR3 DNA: TGTGCCAGCATGAGGCCCGAGGCAGGGCGTGAGACCCAGTACTTC

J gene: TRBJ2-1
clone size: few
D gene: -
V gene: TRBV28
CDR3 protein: CASSSARPLGNEQFF
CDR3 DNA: TGTGCCAGCAGTTCGGCTAGACCTCTGGGGAATGAGCAGTTCTTC

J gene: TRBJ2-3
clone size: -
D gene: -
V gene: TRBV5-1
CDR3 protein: CASSLAPTSSDTQYF
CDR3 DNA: TGCGCCAGCAGCTTGGCCCCGACTAGTTCAGATACGCAGTATTTT

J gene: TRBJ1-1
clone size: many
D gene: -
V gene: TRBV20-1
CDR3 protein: CSARTRQALNTEAFF
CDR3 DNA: TGCAGTGCTAGAACCCGACAGGCACTGAACACTGAAGCTTTCTTT

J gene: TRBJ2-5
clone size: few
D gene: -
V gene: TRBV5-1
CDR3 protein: CASSQKETQYF
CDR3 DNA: TGCGCCAGCAGCCAAAAAGAGACCCAGTACTTC

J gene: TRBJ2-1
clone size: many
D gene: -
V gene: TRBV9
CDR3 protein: CASSVAGSLDNEQFF
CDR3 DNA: TGTGCCAGCAGCGTAGCGGGGTCCTTGGACAATGAGCAGTTCTTC

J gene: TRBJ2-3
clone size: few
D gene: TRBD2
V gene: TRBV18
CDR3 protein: CASSPVTSGHTDTQYF
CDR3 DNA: TGTGCCAGCTCACCAGTGACTAGCGGCCACACAGATACGCAGTATTTT

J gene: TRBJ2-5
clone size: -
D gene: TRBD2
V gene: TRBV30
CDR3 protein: CAWSVLAGETQYF
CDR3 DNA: TGTGCCTGGAGTGTACTAGCGGGAGAGACCCAGTACTTC

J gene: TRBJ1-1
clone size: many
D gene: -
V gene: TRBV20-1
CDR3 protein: CSARPLVGRGTEAFF
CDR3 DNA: TGCAGTGCTAGACCCCTGGTAGGGCGTGGAACTGAAGCTTTCTTT

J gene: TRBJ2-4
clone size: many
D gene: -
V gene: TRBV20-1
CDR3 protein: CSAYPGGPAKNIQYF
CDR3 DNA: TGCAGTGCTTATCCCGGGGGGCCCGCCAAAAACATTCAGTACTTC

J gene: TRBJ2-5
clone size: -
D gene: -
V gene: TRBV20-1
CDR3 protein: CSAREMSQFSETQYF
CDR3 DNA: TGCAGTGCTAGAGAGATGAGCCAATTTTCGGAGACCCAGTACTTC